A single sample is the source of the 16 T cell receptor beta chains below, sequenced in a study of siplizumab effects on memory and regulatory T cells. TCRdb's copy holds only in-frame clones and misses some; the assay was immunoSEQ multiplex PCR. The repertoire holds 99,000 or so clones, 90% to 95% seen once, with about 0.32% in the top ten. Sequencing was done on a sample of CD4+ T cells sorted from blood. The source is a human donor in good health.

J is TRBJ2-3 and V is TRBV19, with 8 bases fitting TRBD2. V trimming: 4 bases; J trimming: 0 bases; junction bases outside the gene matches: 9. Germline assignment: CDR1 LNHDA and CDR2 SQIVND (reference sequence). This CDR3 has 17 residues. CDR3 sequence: CASSTLAGATSTDTQYF. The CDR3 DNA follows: TGTGCCAGTAGTACCCTAGCGGGTGCTACTAGCACAGATACGCAGTATTTT.

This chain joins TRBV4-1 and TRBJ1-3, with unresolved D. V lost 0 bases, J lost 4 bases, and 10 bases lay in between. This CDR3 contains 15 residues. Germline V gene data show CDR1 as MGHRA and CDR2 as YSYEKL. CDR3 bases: TGCGCCAGCAGCCAAGATCTGGTAGGCGGAAACACCATATATTTT. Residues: CASSQDLVGGNTIYF.

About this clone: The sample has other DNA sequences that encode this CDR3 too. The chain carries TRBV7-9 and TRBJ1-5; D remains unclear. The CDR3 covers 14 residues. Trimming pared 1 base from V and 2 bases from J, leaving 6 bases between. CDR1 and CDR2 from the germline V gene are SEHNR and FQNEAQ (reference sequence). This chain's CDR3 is CASSLEGGNQPQHF. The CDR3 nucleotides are TGTGCCAGCAGCTTAGAGGGTGGCAATCAGCCCCAGCATTTT.

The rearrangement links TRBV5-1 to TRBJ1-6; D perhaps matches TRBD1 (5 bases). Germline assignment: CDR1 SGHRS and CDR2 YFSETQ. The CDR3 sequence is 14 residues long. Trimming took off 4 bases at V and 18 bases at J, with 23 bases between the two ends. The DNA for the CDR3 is TGCGCCAGCAGCCCGACCCCGGACGTGGGGGAGCCCCACTTT. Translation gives CASSPTPDVGEPHF.

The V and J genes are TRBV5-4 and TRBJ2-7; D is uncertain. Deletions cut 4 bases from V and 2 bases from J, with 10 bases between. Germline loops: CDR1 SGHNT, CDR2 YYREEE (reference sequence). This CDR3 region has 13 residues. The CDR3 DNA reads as TGTGCCAGCAGCCCCGGGTCTACCTACGAGCAGTACTTC. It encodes CASSPGSTYEQYF. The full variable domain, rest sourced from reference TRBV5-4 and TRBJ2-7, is ETGVTQSPTHLIKTRGQQVTLRCSSQSGHNTVSWYQQALGQGPQFIFQYYREEENGRGNFPPRFSGLQFPNYSSELNVNALELDDSALYLCASSPGSTYEQYFGPGTRLTVT.

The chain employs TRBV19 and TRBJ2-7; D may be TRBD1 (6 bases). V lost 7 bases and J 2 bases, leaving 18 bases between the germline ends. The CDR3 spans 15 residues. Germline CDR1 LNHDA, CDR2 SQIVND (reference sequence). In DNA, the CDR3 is TGTGCCAGTAAAAGGTCACAGGGCGAAACCTACGAGCAGTACTTC. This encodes CASKRSQGETYEQYF.

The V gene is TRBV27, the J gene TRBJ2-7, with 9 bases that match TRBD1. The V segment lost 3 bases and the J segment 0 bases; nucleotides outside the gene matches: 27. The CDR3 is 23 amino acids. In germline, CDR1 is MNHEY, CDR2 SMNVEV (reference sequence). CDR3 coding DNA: TGTGCCAGCAGTTTGGTCTGGGAGGGGAAGTGGGGACAGGGTATTGGGGGCTCCTACGAGCAGTACTTC. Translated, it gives CASSLVWEGKWGQGIGGSYEQYF.

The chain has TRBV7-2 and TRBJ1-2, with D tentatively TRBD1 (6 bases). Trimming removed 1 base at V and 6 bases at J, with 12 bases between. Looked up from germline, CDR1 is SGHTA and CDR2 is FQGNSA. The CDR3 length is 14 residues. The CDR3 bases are TGTGCCAGCAGCTTAGGCGGGGGCGCAAATGGCTACACCTTC. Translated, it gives CASSLGGGANGYTF.

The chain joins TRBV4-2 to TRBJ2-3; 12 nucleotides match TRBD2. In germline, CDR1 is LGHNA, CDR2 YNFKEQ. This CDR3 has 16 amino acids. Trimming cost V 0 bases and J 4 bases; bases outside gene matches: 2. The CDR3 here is CASSQDLAGGPDTQYF. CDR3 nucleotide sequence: TGTGCCAGCAGCCAAGATCTAGCGGGGGGGCCAGATACGCAGTATTTT.

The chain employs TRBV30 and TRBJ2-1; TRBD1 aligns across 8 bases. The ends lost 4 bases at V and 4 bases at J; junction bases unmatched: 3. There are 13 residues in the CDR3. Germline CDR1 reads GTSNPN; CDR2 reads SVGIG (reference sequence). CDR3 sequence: CAWTRTGYNEQFF. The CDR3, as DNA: TGTGCCTGGACTAGGACAGGGTACAATGAGCAGTTCTTC.

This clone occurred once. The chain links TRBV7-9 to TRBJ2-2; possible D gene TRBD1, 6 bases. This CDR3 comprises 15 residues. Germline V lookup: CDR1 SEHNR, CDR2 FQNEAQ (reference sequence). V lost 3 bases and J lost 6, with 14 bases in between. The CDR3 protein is CASSLYRDTPGELFF. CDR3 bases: TGTGCCAGCAGCTTGTACCGGGACACCCCCGGGGAGCTGTTTTTT.

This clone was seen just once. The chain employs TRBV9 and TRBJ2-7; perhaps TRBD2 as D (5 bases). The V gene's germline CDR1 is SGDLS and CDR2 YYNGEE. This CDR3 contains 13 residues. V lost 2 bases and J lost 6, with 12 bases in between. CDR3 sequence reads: CASSVAPGSEQYF. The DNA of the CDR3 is TGTGCCAGCAGCGTCGCCCCGGGGAGCGAGCAGTACTTC.

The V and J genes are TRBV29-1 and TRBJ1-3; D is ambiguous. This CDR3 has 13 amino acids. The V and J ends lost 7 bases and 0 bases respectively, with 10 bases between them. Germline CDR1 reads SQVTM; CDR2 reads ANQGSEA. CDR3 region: CSGSLSSGNTIYF. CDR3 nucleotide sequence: TGCAGCGGCTCGCTGAGCTCTGGAAACACCATATATTTT.

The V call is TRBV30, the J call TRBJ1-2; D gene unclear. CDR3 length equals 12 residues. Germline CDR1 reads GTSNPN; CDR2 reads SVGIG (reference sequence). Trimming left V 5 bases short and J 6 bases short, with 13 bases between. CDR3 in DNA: TGTGCCTGGGGACTGGGAAGAGATGGCTACACCTTC. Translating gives CAWGLGRDGYTF.

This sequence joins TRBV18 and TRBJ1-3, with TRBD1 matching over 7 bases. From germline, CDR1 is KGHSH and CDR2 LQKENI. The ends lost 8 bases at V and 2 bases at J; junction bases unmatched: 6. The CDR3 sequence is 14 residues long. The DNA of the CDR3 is TGTGCCAGCAGCGGGACAGTTGCTGGAAACACCATATATTTT. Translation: CASSGTVAGNTIYF. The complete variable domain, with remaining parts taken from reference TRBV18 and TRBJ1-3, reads NAGVMQNPRHLVRRRGQEARLRCSPMKGHSHVYWYRQLPEEGLKFMVYLQKENIIDESGMPKERFSAEFPKEGPSILRIQQVVRGDSAAYFCASSGTVAGNTIYFGEGSWLTVV.

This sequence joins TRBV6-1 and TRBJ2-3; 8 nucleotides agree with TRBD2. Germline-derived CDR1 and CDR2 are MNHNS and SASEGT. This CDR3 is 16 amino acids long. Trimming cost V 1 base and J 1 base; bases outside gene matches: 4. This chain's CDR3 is CASSEVGAGGTDTQYF. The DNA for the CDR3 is TGTGCCAGCAGTGAAGTTGGAGCGGGAGGCACAGATACGCAGTATTTT.